The 14 T cell receptor beta chains below were found in one sample sequenced in a study of CDR3 diversity in severe acne. In TCRdb, the PCR reads were re-called with MiXCR into one record per CDR3 protein. The sample shows almost 85,000 distinct CDR3 sequences, roughly 51% of them seen only once. Sequencing input: blood. The source is a male donor in good health, without acne.

The chain combines TRBV20-1 with TRBJ2-6, with 10 bases fitting TRBD2. V gave up 2 bases and J gave up 4 bases; unmatched junction bases: 2. This CDR3 region has 15 residues. CDR1 DFQATT and CDR2 SNEGSKA come from the germline V gene (reference sequence). CDR3 protein: CSARRGLAGANVLTF. DNA of the CDR3: TGCAGTGCTAGACGGGGACTAGCGGGGGCCAACGTCCTGACTTTC.

The chain links TRBV7-9 to TRBJ2-2; D is uncertain. Germline V gives CDR1 SEHNR, CDR2 FQNEAQ (reference sequence). Trimming cost V 6 bases and J 3 bases, with 17 bases left between them. This CDR3 contains 16 residues. Here the CDR3 DNA reads TGTGCCAGCAGTCGAAGGGTAACGGTGTACACCGGGGAGCTGTTTTTT. Its translation is CASSRRVTVYTGELFF.

The V call is TRBV6-1, the J call TRBJ2-7, with 8 bases identical to TRBD2. This CDR3 is built from 15 residues. The germline V gene encodes CDR1 MNHNS and CDR2 SASEGT. J lost 1 base, V lost 7 bases, and 9 bases had no gene match. The CDR3 region has the DNA TGTGCCAGCAACCCGGCCGGGACTAGGTCCTACGAGCAGTACTTC. Residues: CASNPAGTRSYEQYF.

With respect to this clonotype: The CDR3 does not end in the conserved phenylalanine or tryptophan, so this is likely a read error. J is TRBJ1-4 and V is TRBV27; TRBD1 agrees at 7 bases. CDR3 length: 16 amino acids. Germline V gives CDR1 MNHEY, CDR2 SMNVEV (reference sequence). CDR3 DNA sequence: TGTGCCAGCAGCTTATTGCGGGACAGCGAGAATGAAAAACTGTTTCTT. Amino acids: CASSLLRDSENEKLFL.

The CDR3 bases are TGTGCCAGCAGGCAGACGGGGTCTGGAAACACCATATATTTT. Its translation is CASRQTGSGNTIYF. J is TRBJ1-3 and V is TRBV6-6; D is undetermined. Trimming took 6 bases from V and 1 from J, leaving 10 bases between them. Germline V gene lookup returns CDR1 MNHNY and CDR2 SVGAGI (reference sequence). This CDR3 is built from 14 residues.

This clonotype was counted at least ten times. The chain has TRBV6-5 and TRBJ1-2; D gene uncertain. V lost 6 bases and J lost 4, with 12 bases in between. Per germline, CDR1 MNHEY and CDR2 SVGAGI. This CDR3 contains 13 residues. The CDR3 region is CASSLTPSYGYTF. As DNA, the CDR3 is TGTGCCAGCAGCTTAACACCTTCCTATGGCTACACCTTC.

Written as DNA, the CDR3 is TGCAGTGCTTCCGATCCCAGGGGAAACGGGGAGCTGTTTTTT. It yields the protein CSASDPRGNGELFF. This chain joins TRBV20-1 and TRBJ2-2; TRBD1 might be the D (6 bases). There are 14 residues in the CDR3. Germline V CDR1 and CDR2: DFQATT, SNEGSKA (reference sequence). V was clipped by 5 bases and J by 7 bases, with 17 bases between them.

CDR3 in amino acids: CSVDGTGWDGYTF. CDR3 sequence (DNA): TGCAGCGTTGATGGGACAGGGTGGGACGGCTACACCTTC. This chain uses TRBV29-1 with TRBJ1-2; 9 nucleotides agree with TRBD1. The V gene end was trimmed by 3 bases and the J gene end by 8 bases; junction bases not matched to a gene: 7. The germline V gene encodes CDR1 SQVTM and CDR2 ANQGSEA. The CDR3 extends over 13 amino acids.

Many counts were recorded for this clonotype. The chain combines TRBV18 with TRBJ2-3; D is unclear. The CDR3 loop spans 16 amino acids. Trimming left V 2 bases short and J 0 bases short, with 12 bases between. CDR1 is KGHSH and CDR2 is LQKENI in the germline V gene. The CDR3 DNA follows: TGTGCCAGCTCACCATCCCACTCTCCTAGCACAGATACGCAGTATTTT. It yields the protein CASSPSHSPSTDTQYF.

The chain joins TRBV20-1 to TRBJ2-2; TRBD2 might be the D (6 bases). Germline CDR1 is DFQATT and CDR2 is SNEGSKA (reference sequence). CDR3 length equals 15 residues. Trimming took 0 bases from V and 2 from J, leaving 10 bases between them. For the CDR3, the DNA is TGCAGTGCTAGAGATGCGGGACGTAACACCGGGGAGCTGTTTTTT. Encoded protein: CSARDAGRNTGELFF.

The J gene is TRBJ1-2, the V gene TRBV25-1, with no clear D. Trimming took off 5 bases at V and 8 bases at J, with 21 bases between the two ends. Per germline, CDR1 MGHDK and CDR2 SYGVNS. This CDR3 has 15 amino acids. CDR3 loop: CASSTQYYQRSGYTF. CDR3 nucleotides: TGTGCCAGCAGTACCCAATACTATCAAAGAAGCGGCTACACCTTC.

About this clonotype: A read error may explain this, as a much larger clone is one base away. The conserved phenylalanine or tryptophan is not found at the CDR3 terminus, so this likely reflects a read error. The V call is TRBV29-1, the J call TRBJ1-5; D uncertain. The germline CDR1 and CDR2 sequences are SQVTM and ANQGSEA. Between the trimmed V and J ends, which lost 4 bases and 0 bases, there was a span of 10 bases. The CDR3 length is 14 residues. CDR3 sequence: CSVVSGDSNQPQHS. CDR3 bases: TGCAGCGTTGTGAGTGGTGATAGCAATCAGCCCCAGCATTCT.

This clonotype was detected only a few times. Just one base apart from a much larger clone, this may be a read error. This chain joins TRBV10-3 and TRBJ1-5, with TRBD1 identical over 7 bases. The length of the CDR3 is 14 residues. V trimming: 3 bases; J trimming: 2 bases; junction bases outside the gene matches: 1. Germline CDR1 ENHRY, CDR2 SYGVKD. Here the CDR3 reads CAISDGTGNQPQHF. CDR3 coding DNA: TGTGCCATCAGTGACGGGACAGGCAATCAGCCCCAGCATTTT.

The J gene is TRBJ1-1, the V gene TRBV29-1; D is undetermined. Trimming removed 4 bases from V and 6 bases from J, with 9 bases in between. This CDR3 comprises 11 residues. Germline V gene lookup returns CDR1 SQVTM and CDR2 ANQGSEA. CDR3 sequence (DNA): TGCAGCGTTGGGGATAGGGCTGAAGCTTTCTTT. Translation gives CSVGDRAEAFF.